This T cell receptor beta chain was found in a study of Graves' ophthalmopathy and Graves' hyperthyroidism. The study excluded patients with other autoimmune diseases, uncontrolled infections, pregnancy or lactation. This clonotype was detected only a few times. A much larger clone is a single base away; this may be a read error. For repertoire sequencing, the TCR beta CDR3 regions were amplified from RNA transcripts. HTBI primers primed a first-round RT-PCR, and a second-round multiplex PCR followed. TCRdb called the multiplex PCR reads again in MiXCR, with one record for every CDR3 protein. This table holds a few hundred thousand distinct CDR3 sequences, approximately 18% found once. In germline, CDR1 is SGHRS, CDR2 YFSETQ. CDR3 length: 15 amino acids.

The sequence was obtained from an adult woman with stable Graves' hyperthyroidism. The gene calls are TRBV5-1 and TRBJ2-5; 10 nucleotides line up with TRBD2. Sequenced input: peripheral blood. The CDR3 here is CTSSLEREGRETQYF. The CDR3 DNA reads TGCACCAGCAGCCTCGAGCGGGAGGGCCGAGAGACCCAGTACTTC.